These 25 T cell receptor beta chains were sequenced from one sample in a study of OX40 agonist ivuxolimab in advanced cancers. The receptor library was made with the immunoSEQ multiplex PCR assay. Here the immuneACCESS table is served through TCRdb, limited to in-frame sequences with V and J called. Missing clones are a known gap in these copies; in checked studies unresolved V genes cover under half, and the rest lacks a known reason. Recorded for this sample are tens of thousands of clones; 88% of them occurred a single time. The ten top clones hold about 3.8% of the sample. Sequences were derived from CD4+ or CD8+ T cells sorted from blood, sampled in a trial of the OX40 agonist ivuxolimab. Receptor source: an adult with an advanced solid tumor such as melanoma, head and neck, liver or kidney cancer.

Here the CDR3 DNA reads TGTGCCAGTAGTATAAAGTATGTGAACATTCAGTACTTC. Residues: CASSIKYVNIQYF. The rearrangement links TRBV19 to TRBJ2-4; D not resolved. Germline V CDR1 and CDR2: LNHDA, SQIVND (reference sequence). V lost 2 bases to trimming and J lost 7 bases, with 9 bases between them. The CDR3 is 13 residues long.

The gene calls are TRBV7-9 and TRBJ2-6, with D possibly TRBD1 on 5 matching bases. CDR3 length equals 18 residues. The germline gives CDR1 SEHNR, CDR2 FQNEAQ (reference sequence). Between the trimmed V and J ends, which lost 5 bases and 2 bases, there was a span of 19 bases. CDR3 residues: CASSATDGRATGANVLTF. The CDR3 DNA reads TGTGCCAGCAGCGCAACGGATGGCAGGGCTACTGGGGCCAACGTCCTGACTTTC.

The chain couples TRBV10-3 to TRBJ2-7; the match to TRBD1 covers 7 bases. The CDR3 extends over 14 amino acids. Trimming cost V 8 bases and J 3 bases; bases outside gene matches: 10. Germline V gene sequence: CDR1 ENHRY, CDR2 SYGVKD. The CDR3 bases are TGTGCCATCTCTCTGACTCGGGACAGCTACGAGCAGTACTTC. Amino acid sequence: CAISLTRDSYEQYF.

The chain combines TRBV30 with TRBJ1-3; D gene uncertain. Trimming took off 0 bases at V and 3 bases at J, with 9 bases between the two ends. CDR3 length: 14 amino acids. In germline, CDR1 is GTSNPN, CDR2 SVGIG (reference sequence). The CDR3 sequence is CAWSVSKSGNTIYF. DNA for the CDR3: TGTGCCTGGAGTGTATCGAAGAGTGGAAACACCATATATTTT.

The chain recombines TRBV28 with TRBJ1-1, with D maybe TRBD1 (5 bases). This CDR3 is built from 15 residues. The ends were cut back, 7 bases at V and 4 bases at J, with 19 bases in the middle. Per the germline V gene, CDR1 is MDHEN and CDR2 is SYDVKM. CDR3 region: CASTPYTGGGTEAFF. CDR3 coding DNA: TGTGCCAGCACCCCCTACACCGGGGGGGGCACTGAAGCTTTCTTT.

This chain connects TRBV5-8 to TRBJ1-1; 7 bases agree with TRBD1. The CDR3 has 16 residues. V trimming: 5 bases; J trimming: 0 bases; junction bases outside the gene matches: 10. Per the germline V gene, CDR1 is SGHTS and CDR2 is YDEGEE. The CDR3 here is CASRRGTVILNTEAFF. The CDR3, as DNA: TGTGCCAGCAGACGGGGGACAGTCATTTTGAACACTGAAGCTTTCTTT.

The gene calls are TRBV28 and TRBJ1-5; the D is unclear. V lost 2 bases, J lost 0 bases, and 8 bases lay in between. Looked up from germline, CDR1 is MDHEN and CDR2 is SYDVKM. The CDR3 is made up of 15 amino acids. The chain's CDR3 is CASSLDSISNQPQHF. DNA of the CDR3: TGTGCCAGCAGTTTAGATTCCATTAGCAATCAGCCCCAGCATTTT.

The rearrangement uses TRBV5-6 and TRBJ2-2; perhaps D is TRBD1 or TRBD2 (5 bases each). Germline values: CDR1 SGHDT, CDR2 YYEEEE. The CDR3 is 14 residues long. V gave up 4 bases and J gave up 8 bases, with 15 bases separating them. As DNA, the CDR3 is TGTGCCAGCAGCCCTGGGACCCCCACAGGGGAGCTGTTTTTT. This translates into CASSPGTPTGELFF.

This clone has a handful of counts. The chain uses TRBV5-4 and TRBJ1-4, with a weak D call TRBD1 (5 bases). V lost 4 bases, J lost 4 bases, and 17 bases lay in between. Germline loops: CDR1 SGHNT, CDR2 YYREEE (reference sequence). The CDR3 loop spans 16 amino acids. CDR3 in DNA: TGTGCCAGCAGCCTGGATGCAGGGCTTGGTAATGAAAAACTGTTTTTT. This codes for CASSLDAGLGNEKLFF. Combining the CDR3 with reference TRBV5-4 and TRBJ1-4 gives the whole variable domain ETGVTQSPTHLIKTRGQQVTLRCSSQSGHNTVSWYQQALGQGPQFIFQYYREEENGRGNFPPRFSGLQFPNYSSELNVNALELDDSALYLCASSLDAGLGNEKLFFGSGTQLSVL.

CDR3 in amino acids: CAISGLGSTDTQYF. The CDR3 DNA is TGTGCCATCAGTGGTCTAGGAAGCACAGATACGCAGTATTTT. The chain employs TRBV10-3 and TRBJ2-3, with D hard to call. The ends were cut back, 4 bases at V and 0 bases at J, with 8 bases in the middle. The CDR3 is 14 amino acids. CDR1 and CDR2 from the germline V gene are ENHRY and SYGVKD.

The chain links TRBV18 to TRBJ2-5, with D hard to call. This CDR3 contains 14 residues. The germline V gene encodes CDR1 KGHSH and CDR2 LQKENI. V was cut by 1 base and J by 2 bases, with 8 bases left in between. CDR3 DNA: TGTGCCAGCTCACCACTCGAGGATCAAGAGACCCAGTACTTC. It codes for CASSPLEDQETQYF.

The chain has TRBV14 and TRBJ2-5; TRBD1 might be the D (6 bases). Germline V CDR1 and CDR2: SGHDN, FVKESK. The V end was cut by 1 base, the J end by 4 bases, with 16 bases between. The CDR3 length is 16 residues. The CDR3 here is CASSQAGVNIRETQYF. CDR3 DNA: TGTGCCAGCAGCCAAGCAGGGGTCAATATTCGAGAGACCCAGTACTTC.

The chain couples TRBV5-1 to TRBJ2-3; D ambiguous. CDR1 and CDR2 from the germline V gene are SGHRS and YFSETQ. Trimming left V 0 bases short and J 5 bases short, with 7 bases between. This CDR3 spans 13 amino acids. The CDR3 nucleotides read TGCGCCAGCAGCTTGGGGACGGAAGATACGCAGTATTTT. As protein: CASSLGTEDTQYF.

Only one count was recorded for this clone. This sequence joins TRBV29-1 and TRBJ2-2, with TRBD2 as a possible D gene (6 bases). Germline values: CDR1 SQVTM, CDR2 ANQGSEA. Trimming shortened V by 1 base and J by 1 base, and 13 bases separated the two germline ends. The CDR3 runs 16 residues. The DNA of the CDR3 is TGCAGCGTTGAAGGGGTAGAGGGAGGGAACACCGGGGAGCTGTTTTTT. Its translation is CSVEGVEGGNTGELFF.

The rearrangement joins TRBV18 to TRBJ1-2, with D hard to call. V shed 3 bases and J shed 4 bases, with 21 bases lying between them. CDR1 and CDR2 from the germline V gene are KGHSH and LQKENI. This CDR3 is 17 amino acids long. The CDR3 nucleotides read TGTGCCAGCTCACCCATAGACCCCGCTCTGGGGTCCTATGGCTACACCTTC. Translated, it gives CASSPIDPALGSYGYTF.

The chain recombines TRBV2 with TRBJ1-2; 8 nucleotides match TRBD1. This CDR3 is 14 amino acids long. Germline lookup yields CDR1 SNHLY and CDR2 FYNNEI. Trimming removed 7 bases from V and 4 bases from J; junction bases left unmatched: 8. The CDR3 bases are TGTGCCAGCAACACTTTAGGACAGGGCTATGGCTACACCTTC. The encoded protein is CASNTLGQGYGYTF.

CDR3 in amino acids: CASSDRSDTQYF. CDR3 nucleotide sequence: TGTGCCAGCAGTGACAGATCGGATACGCAGTATTTT. V and J are TRBV25-1 and TRBJ2-3; D is unclear. Germline V gives CDR1 MGHDK, CDR2 SYGVNS. Trimming took off 3 bases at V and 6 bases at J, with 7 bases between the two ends. The length of the CDR3 is 12 residues.

In its sample, this clone is medium-sized. CDR3 protein: CASKILAGSYNEQFF. Here the CDR3 DNA reads TGTGCCAGCAAAATCCTAGCGGGCTCCTACAATGAGCAGTTCTTC. The chain combines TRBV6-5 with TRBJ2-1; 8 positions agree with TRBD2. Unmatched junction bases numbered 5, after V lost 7 bases and J lost 0 bases. CDR3 length: 15 amino acids. Germline CDR1 MNHEY, CDR2 SVGAGI.

The chain links TRBV28 to TRBJ1-2; no definite D call. CDR3 length: 12 amino acids. Germline V gives CDR1 MDHEN, CDR2 SYDVKM. V was trimmed by 8 bases and J by 4 bases, leaving 11 bases between them. The CDR3 coding sequence is TGTGCCAGCGACTCTTTGGGCTATGGCTACACCTTC. This codes for CASDSLGYGYTF.

The rearrangement joins TRBV19 to TRBJ2-4, with a tentative D call TRBD2 (5 bases). V lost 1 base, J lost 0 bases, and 16 bases lay in between. The CDR3 is 18 residues long. Germline assignment: CDR1 LNHDA and CDR2 SQIVND (reference sequence). The CDR3 nucleotides read TGTGCCAGTAGTATAGGTCCTTTAGTGAGGGCAGCCAAAAACATTCAGTACTTC. Protein: CASSIGPLVRAAKNIQYF.

This clone was counted once. V usage is TRBV30 and J usage is TRBJ1-5; D perhaps matches TRBD1 (5 bases). CDR3 length: 15 residues. CDR1 and CDR2 from the germline V gene are GTSNPN and SVGIG (reference sequence). With 0 bases removed from V and 2 bases from J, the gap between germline ends came to 11 bases. The CDR3 protein is CAWSVGGAGNQPQHF. DNA of the CDR3: TGTGCCTGGAGTGTTGGAGGGGCGGGCAATCAGCCCCAGCATTTT. The full variable domain, with the rest looked up from reference TRBV30 and TRBJ1-5, is SQTIHQWPATLVQPVGSPLSLECTVEGTSNPNLYWYRQAAGRGLQLLFYSVGIGQISSEVPQNLSASRPQDRQFILSSKKLLLSDSGFYLCAWSVGGAGNQPQHFGDGTRLSIL.

This rearrangement joins TRBV10-3 to TRBJ1-1; TRBD1 matches 7 bases. J gave up 3 bases and V 3 bases, and 7 bases lay outside the gene matches. The germline CDR1 and CDR2 sequences are ENHRY and SYGVKD. The CDR3 is made up of 15 amino acids. The CDR3 coding sequence is TGTGCCATCAGTGATGGGAGGGGGCAGCACACTGAAGCTTTCTTT. It codes for CAISDGRGQHTEAFF.

For the CDR3, the DNA is TGTGCCAGTAGTCCTCTAACGGGAGAGGTCTCAGATACGCAGTATTTT. This encodes CASSPLTGEVSDTQYF. The chain is built from TRBV19 and TRBJ2-3; D is perhaps TRBD2 (6 bases). The CDR3 is made up of 16 amino acids. Trimming shortened V by 5 bases and J by 4 bases, and 19 bases separated the two germline ends. Germline values: CDR1 LNHDA, CDR2 SQIVND (reference sequence).

The chain recombines TRBV11-2 with TRBJ2-7, with unresolved D. Germline-derived CDR1 and CDR2 are SGHAT and FQNNGV. CDR3 length: 15 amino acids. Trimming took off 0 bases at V and 5 bases at J, with 14 bases between the two ends. The CDR3 DNA sequence: TGTGCCAGCAGCTTAGATCTAGTAGCCGACGACGAGCAGTACTTC. Translating it yields CASSLDLVADDEQYF.

The chain recombines TRBV6-5 with TRBJ2-1, with D possibly TRBD2 on 6 matching bases. CDR3 length: 15 residues. Germline lookup yields CDR1 MNHEY and CDR2 SVGAGI. V was clipped by 0 bases and J by 3 bases, with 9 bases between them. The CDR3 is CASSYSGTVYNEQFF. Here the CDR3 DNA reads TGTGCCAGCAGTTACTCAGGGACTGTCTACAATGAGCAGTTCTTC.